This record looks at one T cell receptor (beta chain) sequence and its context. As originally analysed: The assay estimated nucleated cells by amplifying reference gene primers. Here immunoSEQ multiplex PCR was the method, and the copy in TCRdb shows in-frame clones only, minus some. V and J calls and clone size come straight from that table; D and trimming were deduced from the DNA. Of tens of thousands of clones listed, about 85% are singletons. This sample is part of a study of blood T cell repertoires in COVID-19. Sequencing used peripheral blood. The clonotype was recovered from a woman in her forties or fifties with active or convalescent COVID-19.

The CDR3 nucleotides are TGTGCCAGCAGCCAAGATGCGGGGATGCGTAACACCGGGGAGCTGTTTTTT. Translated: CASSQDAGMRNTGELFF. This chain links TRBV3-1 (or the pseudogene TRBV3-2) with TRBJ2-2, with TRBD2 as a possible D gene (6 bases). The CDR3 is 17 amino acids. Germline CDR1 is LGHDT and CDR2 is YNNKEL (reference sequence). V was clipped by 0 bases and J by 2 bases, with 13 bases between them.